This TCR beta chain came from a study of T cells in Graves' hyperthyroidism and ophthalmopathy. Study results and caveats: The model predicted ophthalmopathy a median around 6 months before onset.

Amplification targeted TCR beta CDR3 regions from RNA transcripts. A first-round RT-PCR of the TCR CDR3 used the HTBI primer set. Using its own MiXCR run on the multiplex PCR reads, TCRdb lists one record per CDR3 protein. Among hundreds of thousands of distinct CDR3 sequences, 14% were seen once, and the ten largest hold roughly a tenth. In its sample, this clonotype was seen many times. The antigen remains undetermined. The authors deemed Graves' hyperthyroidism stable absent ophthalmopathy progression within 18 months. The study based diagnoses on clinical symptoms, serum thyroxine and TRAb, thyroid ultrasound and orbital computed tomography. V gave up 4 bases and J gave up 2 bases, with 6 bases separating them. This CDR3 is built from 11 residues. CDR1 DFQATT and CDR2 SNEGSKA come from the germline V gene (reference sequence).

The chain uses TRBV20-1 and TRBJ2-7; D gene ambiguous. This TCR was recovered from a woman aged 18 to 35 with Graves' hyperthyroidism. Sample: blood. The CDR3 is CSATNTYEQYF. The CDR3 DNA is TGCAGTGCTACTAACACCTACGAGCAGTACTTC.